This T cell receptor (beta chain) came from a study of T cells in Graves' hyperthyroidism and ophthalmopathy. General study points: Ophthalmopathy was distinguished from stable hyperthyroidism by 13 V-J signatures.

V was trimmed by 4 bases and J by 4 bases, leaving 8 bases between them. The germline CDR1 and CDR2 sequences are SNHLY and FYNNEI. The CDR3 is 13 amino acids. Patients aged 18 to 65 had newly diagnosed hyperthyroidism of under 2 months' duration. This sample holds PBMCs from 9.5 to 10 ml fresh peripheral blood. This clonotype was counted ten times or more. The antigen is not known. The investigators amplified TCR beta CDR3 regions from RNA transcripts. A set of HTBI primers served as the primers for a first-round RT-PCR of the TCR CDR3. TCRdb re-called the multiplex PCR reads through MiXCR, storing one row per CDR3 protein. The table shows some 600,000 distinct CDR3 sequences, with around 13% occurring only once.

The specimen sequenced was blood. The origin of this receptor is a woman aged 25 to 39 with Graves' hyperthyroidism that later progressed to Graves' ophthalmopathy. The rearrangement links TRBV2 to TRBJ2-4, with no clear D. CDR3 coding DNA: TGTGCCAGCAGTGCCCAGGAAAAAAACATTCAGTACTTC. Translated, it gives CASSAQEKNIQYF.